These 32 T cell receptor beta chains came from one sample sequenced in a study of T cell responses to AZD1222 COVID-19 vaccine. TCRdb keeps only in-frame clones here, not all; method: immunoSEQ multiplex PCR. The data contain 85,000 to 95,000 clones, around 87% of them singletons. Sequences were derived from peripheral blood, sampled on day 0 of AZD1222 vaccination. Receptors were obtained from an adult in good health.

This clone appeared once. The chain is built from TRBV19 and TRBJ1-5; perhaps TRBD1 as D (5 bases). Germline-derived CDR1 and CDR2 are LNHDA and SQIVND (reference sequence). Between the trimmed V and J ends, which lost 1 base and 7 bases, there was a span of 17 bases. The CDR3 contains 16 residues. As DNA, the CDR3 is TGTGCCAGTAGTATAGTCCGGGGCAGGGAGGGGCAGCCCCAGCATTTT. This sequence encodes CASSIVRGREGQPQHF.

This clone occurred once. The rearrangement uses TRBV10-3 and TRBJ2-3; D is undetermined. V was shortened by 7 bases and J by 6 bases, with 14 bases between the two germline ends. The CDR3 covers 13 residues. Germline assignment: CDR1 ENHRY and CDR2 SYGVKD. CDR3 in amino acids: CAIISDARDTQYF. As DNA, the CDR3 is TGTGCCATCATATCGGATGCGAGGGATACGCAGTATTTT.

This clone was recorded a few times. CDR3 region: CASGHRGYNSPLHF. Written as DNA, the CDR3 is TGCGCCAGCGGCCACCGAGGATATAATTCACCCCTCCACTTT. V gene TRBV23-1 combines with J gene TRBJ1-6; D not certain. TRBV23-1 is sorted into the ORF group, with uncertain function. Trimming removed 8 bases at V and 4 bases at J, with 12 bases between. The CDR3 spans 14 residues.

This clone was counted between two and nine times. The chain has TRBV18 and TRBJ2-5, with TRBD2 as a possible D gene (5 bases). The CDR3 extends over 13 amino acids. Germline CDR1 KGHSH, CDR2 LQKENI. The V end lost 0 bases, the J end lost 6 bases, and 8 bases lay between the germline ends. The CDR3 coding sequence is TGTGCCAGCTCACCACCTGGAGGCCAGACCCAGTACTTC. This translates into CASSPPGGQTQYF.

The chain uses TRBV29-1 and TRBJ1-2; D remains ambiguous. The V end was cut by 2 bases, the J end by 7 bases, with 23 bases between. The CDR3 runs 16 residues. Germline-derived CDR1 and CDR2 are SQVTM and ANQGSEA. CDR3 DNA sequence: TGCAGCGTTGAATCGGTGACGGGAGCCAGCGGTGCTGGCTACACCTTC. This encodes CSVESVTGASGAGYTF.

The chain has TRBV3-1 (or the pseudogene TRBV3-2) and TRBJ1-2; unclear D gene. Trimming removed 0 bases at V and 4 bases at J, with 3 bases between. CDR1 and CDR2 from the germline V gene are LGHDT and YNNKEL (reference sequence). The CDR3 runs to 12 residues. In DNA, the CDR3 is TGTGCCAGCAGCCAAGACGGCTATGGCTACACCTTC. This sequence encodes CASSQDGYGYTF.

The chain joins TRBV5-8 to TRBJ1-1; D not resolved. Trimming stripped 0 bases from V and 4 bases from J, with 10 bases between. The CDR3 covers 14 residues. Germline V gene lookup returns CDR1 SGHTS and CDR2 YDEGEE. The CDR3 DNA reads as TGTGCCAGCAGCTTGGGGGAGGGTGGCACTGAAGCTTTCTTT. Its protein is CASSLGEGGTEAFF.

The chain combines TRBV7-9 with TRBJ2-3; TRBD1 matches at 12 bases. V lost 5 bases, J lost 5 bases, and 5 bases stayed unmatched. The germline gives CDR1 SEHNR, CDR2 FQNEAQ (reference sequence). This CDR3 spans 15 amino acids. CDR3: CASSLGDRGRDTQYF. DNA for the CDR3: TGTGCCAGCAGCCTCGGGGACAGGGGGCGAGATACGCAGTATTTT. Looking up the rest from reference TRBV7-9 and TRBJ2-3 gives the full variable domain: DTGVSQNPRHKITKRGQNVTFRCDPISEHNRLYWYRQTLGQGPEFLTYFQNEAQLEKSRLLSDRFSAERPKGSFSTLEIQRTEQGDSAMYLCASSLGDRGRDTQYFGPGTRLTVL.

The chain links TRBV21-1 to TRBJ1-1. TRBV21-1 is a pseudogene. This CDR3 contains 11 residues. The CDR3 here is CASPGGQEAFF. In DNA form, the CDR3 reads TGTGCCAGCCCCGGGGGACAAGAAGCTTTCTTT.

In its sample, this clone was seen once. This sequence joins TRBV23-1 and TRBJ1-1; 7 positions agree with TRBD1. TRBV23-1 falls under the ORF class, with uncertain function. The CDR3 spans 17 residues. Losses at the gene ends were 2 bases for V and 1 base for J; bases not matched to a gene: 10. The DNA for the CDR3 is TGCGCCAGCAGTCAAACGGGGACAGATGAGAAGAACACTGAAGCTTTCTTT. It translates to CASSQTGTDEKNTEAFF.

In its sample, this clone ranks as medium-sized. The chain employs TRBV19 and TRBJ1-4, with TRBD1 matching over 8 bases. J was trimmed by 8 bases and V by 3 bases; bases with no gene match: 11. Germline CDR1 reads LNHDA; CDR2 reads SQIVND (reference sequence). This CDR3 comprises 16 residues. The CDR3 sequence: CASSMQGAQIGEKLFF. In DNA, the CDR3 is TGTGCCAGTAGTATGCAGGGGGCGCAAATTGGGGAAAAACTGTTTTTT.

The chain employs TRBV27 and TRBJ2-7; TRBD1 is a possible D gene (5 bases). The germline gives CDR1 MNHEY, CDR2 SMNVEV (reference sequence). The CDR3 runs 15 residues. V lost 7 bases and J lost 2, with 18 bases in between. The CDR3 here is CASTKSGLFTYEQYF. CDR3 coding DNA: TGTGCCAGCACCAAATCAGGGCTATTCACCTACGAGCAGTACTTC.

The chain combines TRBV10-3 with TRBJ1-6; 7 bases fit TRBD1. Germline assignment: CDR1 ENHRY and CDR2 SYGVKD. This CDR3 has 15 amino acids. J gave up 8 bases and V 10 bases, and 14 bases lay outside the gene matches. CDR3 sequence: CATRRQGQSDSPLHF. The CDR3 nucleotides read TGTGCCACAAGGAGACAGGGTCAGTCGGATTCACCCCTCCACTTT.

The chain uses TRBV9 and TRBJ1-3; weak D call: TRBD1 (5 bases). CDR1 and CDR2 from the germline V gene are SGDLS and YYNGEE. V shed 3 bases and J shed 0 bases, with 16 bases lying between them. This CDR3 is 17 amino acids long. This chain's CDR3 is CASSAWGVNSSGNTIYF. Here the CDR3 DNA reads TGTGCCAGCAGCGCCTGGGGGGTGAACAGCTCTGGAAACACCATATATTTT.

The gene calls are TRBV11-2 and TRBJ2-7; D uncertain. Germline V gene sequence: CDR1 SGHAT, CDR2 FQNNGV. Trimming took 6 bases from V and 6 from J, leaving 18 bases between them. The CDR3 is made up of 14 amino acids. The DNA for the CDR3 is TGTGCCAGCAGTCCTAACGGTCGCCCCCTCGAGCAGTACTTC. Its translation is CASSPNGRPLEQYF.

The chain carries TRBV6-2 or TRBV6-3 and TRBJ2-3; 12 bases agree with TRBD2. The CDR3 has 17 amino acids. Trimming removed 5 bases from V and 2 bases from J; junction bases left unmatched: 8. Per germline, CDR1 MNHEY and CDR2 SVGEGT. Here the CDR3 reads CASSPRTSGDYTDTQYF. As DNA, the CDR3 is TGTGCCAGCAGTCCCCGGACTAGCGGGGACTACACAGATACGCAGTATTTT.

V and J are TRBV7-2 and TRBJ1-4, with TRBD1 identical over 8 bases. The CDR3 covers 15 residues. With V trimmed by 3 bases and J by 8 bases, 8 bases remained unmatched. Germline CDR1 is SGHTA and CDR2 is FQGNSA. The CDR3 region is CASSLPGGTREKLFF. In DNA form, the CDR3 reads TGTGCCAGCAGCTTGCCAGGGGGCACTAGGGAAAAACTGTTTTTT.

The rearrangement joins TRBV5-8 to TRBJ1-2; D gene unclear. V was clipped by 4 bases and J by 0 bases, with 13 bases between them. Per the germline V gene, CDR1 is SGHTS and CDR2 is YDEGEE. The CDR3 sequence is 15 residues long. The CDR3 DNA is TGTGCCAGCAGCCCCCTGAGAGAACCTAACTATGGCTACACCTTC. Residues: CASSPLREPNYGYTF.

This chain connects TRBV11-2 to TRBJ2-1; D ambiguous. This CDR3 contains 11 residues. Trimming cost V 5 bases and J 4 bases, with 3 bases left between them. Germline V gene lookup returns CDR1 SGHAT and CDR2 FQNNGV. CDR3 DNA: TGTGCCAGCAGCGCATACAATGAGCAGTTCTTC. Protein product: CASSAYNEQFF. The entire variable domain, with the rest obtained from reference TRBV11-2 and TRBJ2-1, is as follows: EAGVAQSPRYKIIEKRQSVAFWCNPISGHATLYWYQQILGQGPKLLIQFQNNGVVDDSQLPKDRFSAERLKGVDSTLKIQPAKLEDSAVYLCASSAYNEQFFGPGTRLTVL.

This chain connects TRBV19 to TRBJ2-3; 9 bases agree with TRBD2. Trimming took 5 bases from V and 3 from J; bases not matched to a gene: 9. This CDR3 contains 16 residues. The germline CDR1 and CDR2 sequences are LNHDA and SQIVND (reference sequence). CDR3 coding DNA: TGTGCCAGTAGTGTACCCCGCGGGGGGGCAACAGATACGCAGTATTTT. Residues: CASSVPRGGATDTQYF.

This chain links TRBV6-5 with TRBJ1-4; D gene unclear. Trimming shortened V by 6 bases and J by 3 bases, and 11 bases separated the two germline ends. Germline V CDR1 and CDR2: MNHEY, SVGAGI. The length of the CDR3 is 14 residues. The CDR3: CASSLGRSNEKLFF. DNA of the CDR3: TGTGCCAGCAGCCTGGGGAGGTCTAATGAAAAACTGTTTTTT.

This clone was counted once. This chain joins TRBV19 and TRBJ1-2, with TRBD1 as a possible D gene (6 bases). The CDR3 totals 15 residues. Looked up from germline, CDR1 is LNHDA and CDR2 is SQIVND (reference sequence). Trimming removed 7 bases at V and 2 bases at J, with 17 bases between. CDR3 in DNA: TGTGCCAGTACCCAGTGGGACACACAAAACTATGGCTACACCTTC. Protein: CASTQWDTQNYGYTF.

The rearrangement joins TRBV9 to TRBJ2-3, with 9 bases identical to TRBD2. The junction had 3 bases not matched to a gene; V was cut back by 0 bases and J by 4 bases. Germline V CDR1 and CDR2: SGDLS, YYNGEE. The CDR3 spans 15 residues. The DNA for the CDR3 is TGTGCCAGCAGCGTAGTGGCTAGCGGGGCAGATACGCAGTATTTT. Translating it yields CASSVVASGADTQYF.

The V and J genes are TRBV18 and TRBJ2-3; 11 bases are a match to TRBD2. Germline V gene data show CDR1 as KGHSH and CDR2 as LQKENI. The trim removed 4 bases at V and 2 bases at J, leaving 2 bases unmatched. This CDR3 has 15 residues. The CDR3 protein is CASSQLAGATDTQYF. The CDR3 region has the DNA TGTGCCAGCTCACAACTAGCGGGGGCCACAGATACGCAGTATTTT. The full variable domain, completed using reference TRBV18 and TRBJ2-3, is NAGVMQNPRHLVRRRGQEARLRCSPMKGHSHVYWYRQLPEEGLKFMVYLQKENIIDESGMPKERFSAEFPKEGPSILRIQQVVRGDSAAYFCASSQLAGATDTQYFGPGTRLTVL.

The chain employs TRBV7-2 and TRBJ2-1; 7 bases map to TRBD2. The CDR3 consists of 14 residues. CDR1 SGHTA and CDR2 FQGNSA come from the germline V gene. Trimming took 7 bases from V and 2 from J; bases not matched to a gene: 5. CDR3 coding DNA: TGTGCCAGCAAGTCGGGGGGAACCTACAATGAGCAGTTCTTC. Translated, it gives CASKSGGTYNEQFF.

This clone was recorded a few times. J is TRBJ2-7 and V is TRBV19; 11 bases line up with TRBD1. This CDR3 comprises 17 residues. Germline lookup yields CDR1 LNHDA and CDR2 SQIVND (reference sequence). Trimming removed 0 bases from V and 5 bases from J; junction bases left unmatched: 9. CDR3 in amino acids: CASSIDPRDRGDNEQYF. The CDR3 nucleotides read TGTGCCAGTAGTATAGACCCCCGGGACAGGGGGGATAACGAGCAGTACTTC.

The chain joins TRBV18 to TRBJ1-4; no reliable D call. The germline V and J ends were trimmed by 3 bases and 0 bases, with 8 bases remaining between them. The germline V gene has CDR1 KGHSH and CDR2 LQKENI. There are 15 residues in the CDR3. The CDR3 DNA is TGTGCCAGCTCACCGAGGGCAGCAACTAATGAAAAACTGTTTTTT. This codes for CASSPRAATNEKLFF.

V usage is TRBV7-2 and J usage is TRBJ1-1; TRBD1 matches 7 bases. Germline-derived CDR1 and CDR2 are SGHTA and FQGNSA. J was trimmed by 2 bases and V by 3 bases; bases with no gene match: 9. The CDR3 contains 16 residues. In DNA, the CDR3 is TGTGCCAGCAGCTTGACCCTCGACAGGGCTAACACTGAAGCTTTCTTT. Its protein is CASSLTLDRANTEAFF.

This clone was observed a single time. This chain joins TRBV7-3 and TRBJ2-5; D may be TRBD1 (6 bases). The V gene lost 5 bases and the J gene lost 4 bases, with 20 bases spanning the gap. In germline, CDR1 is SGHTA, CDR2 FQGTGA. This CDR3 region has 16 residues. CDR3 coding DNA: TGTGCCAGCAGCCCAGGGGTAGTAGCGACGGGAGAGACCCAGTACTTC. Protein product: CASSPGVVATGETQYF.

The rearrangement links TRBV5-4 to TRBJ1-5; no clear D. This CDR3 spans 14 amino acids. Germline assignment: CDR1 SGHNT and CDR2 YYREEE (reference sequence). V was shortened by 0 bases and J by 5 bases, with 9 bases between the two germline ends. CDR3 sequence (DNA): TGTGCCAGCAGCTTGGGAGGGTTGGATCAGCCCCAGCATTTT. The encoded protein is CASSLGGLDQPQHF.

This sequence joins TRBV9 and TRBJ2-7, with 9 bases matching TRBD1. This CDR3 comprises 14 residues. Trimming cost V 3 bases and J 6 bases; bases outside gene matches: 7. In germline, CDR1 is SGDLS, CDR2 YYNGEE. The CDR3 loop is CASSADRGGGEQYF. CDR3 sequence (DNA): TGTGCCAGCAGCGCAGACAGGGGGGGCGGCGAGCAGTACTTC.

The rearrangement uses TRBV4-1 and TRBJ1-2; D is unclear. Trimming took 0 bases from V and 3 from J, leaving 8 bases between them. Germline V gene lookup returns CDR1 MGHRA and CDR2 YSYEKL. The CDR3 spans 14 residues. The CDR3 region has the DNA TGCGCCAGCAGCCAAGATGGGGTTGACTATGGCTACACCTTC. It encodes CASSQDGVDYGYTF.